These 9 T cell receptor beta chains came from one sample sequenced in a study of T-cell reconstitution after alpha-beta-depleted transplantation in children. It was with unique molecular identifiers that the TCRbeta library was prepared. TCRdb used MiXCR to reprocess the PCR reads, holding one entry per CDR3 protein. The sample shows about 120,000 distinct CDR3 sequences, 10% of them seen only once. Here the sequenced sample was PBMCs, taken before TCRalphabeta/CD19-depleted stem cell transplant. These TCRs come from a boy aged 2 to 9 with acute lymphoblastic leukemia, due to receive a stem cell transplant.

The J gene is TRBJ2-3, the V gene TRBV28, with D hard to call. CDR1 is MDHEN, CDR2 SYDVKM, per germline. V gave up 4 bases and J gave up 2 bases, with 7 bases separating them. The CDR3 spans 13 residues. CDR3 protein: CASSSSLTDTQYF. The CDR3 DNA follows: TGTGCCAGCAGTTCAAGTCTCACAGATACGCAGTATTTT.

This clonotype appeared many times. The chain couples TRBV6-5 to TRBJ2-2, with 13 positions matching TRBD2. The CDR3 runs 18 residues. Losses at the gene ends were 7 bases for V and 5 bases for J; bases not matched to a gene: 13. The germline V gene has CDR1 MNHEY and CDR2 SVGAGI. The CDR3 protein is CASTYLGLAGPLTGELFF. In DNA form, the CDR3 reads TGTGCCAGCACCTACCTGGGACTAGCGGGGCCTCTAACCGGGGAGCTGTTTTTT.

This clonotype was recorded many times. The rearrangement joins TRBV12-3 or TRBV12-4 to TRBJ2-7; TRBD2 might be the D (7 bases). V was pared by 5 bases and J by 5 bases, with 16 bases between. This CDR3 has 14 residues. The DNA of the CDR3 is TGTGCCAGCAGTACGGGGGGCGCAGCAAACGAGCAGTACTTC. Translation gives CASSTGGAANEQYF.

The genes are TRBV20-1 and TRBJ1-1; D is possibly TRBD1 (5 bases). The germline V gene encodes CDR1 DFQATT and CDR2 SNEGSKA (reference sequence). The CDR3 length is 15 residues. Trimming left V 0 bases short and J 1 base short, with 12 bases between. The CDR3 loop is CSARDLRGGNTEAFF. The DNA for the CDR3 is TGCAGTGCTAGAGATCTGAGGGGAGGGAACACTGAAGCTTTCTTT.

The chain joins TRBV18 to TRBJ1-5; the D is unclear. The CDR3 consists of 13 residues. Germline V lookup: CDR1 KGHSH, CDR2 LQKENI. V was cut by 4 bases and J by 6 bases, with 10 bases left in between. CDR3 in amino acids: CASSLNKGQPQHF. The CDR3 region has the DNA TGTGCCAGCTCACTTAACAAGGGTCAGCCCCAGCATTTT. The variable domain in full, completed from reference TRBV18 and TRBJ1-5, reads NAGVMQNPRHLVRRRGQEARLRCSPMKGHSHVYWYRQLPEEGLKFMVYLQKENIIDESGMPKERFSAEFPKEGPSILRIQQVVRGDSAAYFCASSLNKGQPQHFGDGTRLSIL.

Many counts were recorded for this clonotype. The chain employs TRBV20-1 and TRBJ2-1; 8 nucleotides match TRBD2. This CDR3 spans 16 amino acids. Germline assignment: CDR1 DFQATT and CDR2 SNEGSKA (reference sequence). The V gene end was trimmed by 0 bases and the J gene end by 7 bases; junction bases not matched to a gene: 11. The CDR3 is CSARDALAGYLNEQFF. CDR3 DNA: TGCAGTGCTAGAGATGCCCTAGCGGGTTACCTAAATGAGCAGTTCTTC.

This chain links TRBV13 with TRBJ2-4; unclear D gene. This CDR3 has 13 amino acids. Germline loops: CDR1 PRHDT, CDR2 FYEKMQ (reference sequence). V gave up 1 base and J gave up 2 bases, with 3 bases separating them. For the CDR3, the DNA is TGTGCCAGCAGCTTAGATTCCAAAAACATTCAGTACTTC. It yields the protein CASSLDSKNIQYF.

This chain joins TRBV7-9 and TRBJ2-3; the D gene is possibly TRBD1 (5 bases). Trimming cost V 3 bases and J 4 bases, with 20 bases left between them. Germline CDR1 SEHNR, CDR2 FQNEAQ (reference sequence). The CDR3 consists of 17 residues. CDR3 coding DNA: TGTGCCAGCAGCTTGGTGACAGACCATTTTTCCGCAGATACGCAGTATTTT. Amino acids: CASSLVTDHFSADTQYF.

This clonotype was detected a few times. Written as DNA, the CDR3 is TGTGCCACCTGGGGGGGAATGAACACTGAAGCTTTCTTT. Amino acid sequence: CATWGGMNTEAFF. The chain employs TRBV5-4 and TRBJ1-1, with D maybe TRBD1 (5 bases). Deletions cut 9 bases from V and 0 bases from J, with 12 bases between. CDR1 is SGHNT, CDR2 YYREEE, per germline (reference sequence). This CDR3 has 13 amino acids.